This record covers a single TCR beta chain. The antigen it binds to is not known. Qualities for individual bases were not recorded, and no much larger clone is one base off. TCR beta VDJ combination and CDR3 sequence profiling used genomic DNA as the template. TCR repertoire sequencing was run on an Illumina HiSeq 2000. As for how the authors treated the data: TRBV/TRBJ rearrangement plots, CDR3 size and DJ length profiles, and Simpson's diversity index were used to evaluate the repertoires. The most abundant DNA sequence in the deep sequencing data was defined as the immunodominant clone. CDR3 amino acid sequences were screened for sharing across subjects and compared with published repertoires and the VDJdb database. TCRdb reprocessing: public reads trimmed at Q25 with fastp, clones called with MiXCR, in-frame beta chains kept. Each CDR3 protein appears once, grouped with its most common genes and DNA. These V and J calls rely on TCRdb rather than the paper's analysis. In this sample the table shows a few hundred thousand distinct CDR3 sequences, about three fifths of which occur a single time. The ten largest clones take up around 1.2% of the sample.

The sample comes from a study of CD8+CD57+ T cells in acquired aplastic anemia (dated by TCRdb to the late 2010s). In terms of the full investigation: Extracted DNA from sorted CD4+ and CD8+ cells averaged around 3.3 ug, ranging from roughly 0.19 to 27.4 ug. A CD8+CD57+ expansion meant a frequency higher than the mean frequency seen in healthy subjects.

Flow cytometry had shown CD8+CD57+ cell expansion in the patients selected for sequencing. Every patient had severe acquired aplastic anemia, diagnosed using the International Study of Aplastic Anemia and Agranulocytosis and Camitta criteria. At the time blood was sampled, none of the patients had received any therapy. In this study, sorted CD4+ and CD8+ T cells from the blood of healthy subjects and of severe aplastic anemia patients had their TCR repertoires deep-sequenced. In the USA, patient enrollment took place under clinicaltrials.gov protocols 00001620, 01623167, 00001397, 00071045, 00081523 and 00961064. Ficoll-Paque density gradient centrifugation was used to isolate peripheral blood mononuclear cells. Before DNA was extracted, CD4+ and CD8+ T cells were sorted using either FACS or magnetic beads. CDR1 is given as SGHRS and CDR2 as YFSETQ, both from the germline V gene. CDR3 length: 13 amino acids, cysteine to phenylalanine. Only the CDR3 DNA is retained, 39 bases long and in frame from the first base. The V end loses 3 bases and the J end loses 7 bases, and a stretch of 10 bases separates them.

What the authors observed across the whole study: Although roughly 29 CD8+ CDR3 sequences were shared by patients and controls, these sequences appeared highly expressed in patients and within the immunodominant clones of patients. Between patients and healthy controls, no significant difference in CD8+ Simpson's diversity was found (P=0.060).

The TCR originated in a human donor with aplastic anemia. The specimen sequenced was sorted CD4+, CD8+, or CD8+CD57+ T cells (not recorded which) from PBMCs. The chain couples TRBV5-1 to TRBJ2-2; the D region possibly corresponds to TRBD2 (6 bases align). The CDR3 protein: CASSSREVGELFF. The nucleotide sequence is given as TGCGCCAGCAGCTCCAGGGAGGTCGGGGAGCTGTTTTTT.